A single sample is the source of the 17 T cell receptor beta chains below, sequenced in a study of shared clonotypes between healthy human individuals (dated by TCRdb to the early 2020s). The library was produced with the immunoSEQ multiplex PCR assay. Entries here come from immuneACCESS through TCRdb and include only in-frame sequences with V and J called. Some clones fail to appear in such tables; in the studies checked, an unresolved V gene covers under half of the shortfall, and the cause of the remainder is unknown. This sample gives some 700,000 clones in total; 90% of them show up just once. The ten largest account for 30% to 40% of the sample. Sequencing was carried out using memory CD8+ T cells from PBMCs. The sample's cell subset or site, from its label and the paper: CD45RO+ cells pooled with CCR7-negative TemRA cells. The source of these receptors is a man between 18 and 35 years old in good health. Some clones in this sample may be carry-over from other donors' samples.

The chain combines TRBV7-9 with TRBJ2-5; unclear D gene. Per the germline V gene, CDR1 is SEHNR and CDR2 is FQNEAQ (reference sequence). Deletions cut 7 bases from V and 2 bases from J, with 26 bases between. This CDR3 spans 18 amino acids. The CDR3 here is CASNPSEPGWQAQETQYF. Written as DNA, the CDR3 is TGTGCCAGCAACCCCTCGGAGCCTGGGTGGCAGGCACAAGAGACCCAGTACTTC.

The genes are TRBV27 and TRBJ1-5; no definite D call. The length of the CDR3 is 13 residues. The V end lost 2 bases, the J end lost 5 bases, and 7 bases lay between the germline ends. From germline, CDR1 is MNHEY and CDR2 SMNVEV (reference sequence). CDR3 bases: TGTGCCAGCAGTTTAACGGTTTATCAGCCCCAGCATTTT. This codes for CASSLTVYQPQHF.

The V and J genes are TRBV15 and TRBJ2-3, with no clear D. V lost 0 bases, J lost 5 bases, and 6 bases lay in between. CDR1 LNHNV and CDR2 YYDKDF come from the germline V gene (reference sequence). The CDR3 runs to 13 residues. The CDR3 is CATSRDTKDTQYF. The DNA for the CDR3 is TGTGCCACCAGCAGAGACACTAAAGATACGCAGTATTTT.

In the case of this clone: Different DNA sequences within this sample yield the same CDR3. V usage is TRBV28 and J usage is TRBJ1-1; D uncertain. CDR1 is MDHEN and CDR2 is SYDVKM in the germline V gene. The CDR3 runs to 11 residues. V lost 3 bases and J 4 bases, leaving 3 bases between the germline ends. The CDR3 protein is CASSFSTEAFF. CDR3 bases: TGTGCCAGCAGTTTTTCCACTGAAGCTTTCTTT.

This clone was found once. V and J are TRBV7-9 and TRBJ2-7; D ambiguous. Trimming pared 5 bases from V and 2 bases from J, leaving 16 bases between. Germline-derived CDR1 and CDR2 are SEHNR and FQNEAQ (reference sequence). The CDR3 covers 15 residues. CDR3 in DNA: TGTGCCAGCAGCCCCGACTCCTCCAGTCCCTACGAGCAGTACTTC. It is translated as CASSPDSSSPYEQYF.

The chain links TRBV5-6 to TRBJ2-5, with 9 nucleotides matching TRBD1. Germline values: CDR1 SGHDT, CDR2 YYEEEE. Losses at the gene ends were 0 bases for V and 4 bases for J; bases not matched to a gene: 13. This CDR3 has 18 residues. The CDR3 loop reads CASSLVDLRTGDGETQYF. CDR3 nucleotide sequence: TGTGCCAGCAGCTTGGTCGACTTAAGGACAGGGGATGGAGAGACCCAGTACTTC. Together with reference TRBV5-6 and TRBJ2-5, the CDR3 gives the full variable domain: DAGVTQSPTHLIKTRGQQVTLRCSPKSGHDTVSWYQQALGQGPQFIFQYYEEEERQRGNFPDRFSGHQFPNYSSELNVNALLLGDSALYLCASSLVDLRTGDGETQYFGPGTRLLVL.

This clone was counted between two and nine times. The chain has TRBV28 and TRBJ1-1; unclear D gene. CDR1 is MDHEN and CDR2 is SYDVKM in the germline V gene. Trimming removed 7 bases from V and 0 bases from J, with 3 bases in between. This CDR3 spans 11 amino acids. The CDR3 DNA sequence: TGTGCCAGCATACTGAACACTGAAGCTTTCTTT. It specifies CASILNTEAFF.

The chain couples TRBV28 to TRBJ2-2, with TRBD2 matching over 10 bases. Germline assignment: CDR1 MDHEN and CDR2 SYDVKM. There are 16 residues in the CDR3. V shed 5 bases, J shed 7 bases, and the junction held 10 bases outside the gene matches. CDR3: CASSHPSGRAVGELFF. The CDR3 nucleotides read TGTGCCAGCAGTCACCCAAGCGGGAGGGCCGTCGGGGAGCTGTTTTTT. Full variable domain (missing parts from reference TRBV28 and TRBJ2-2): DVKVTQSSRYLVKRTGEKVFLECVQDMDHENMFWYRQDPGLGLRLIYFSYDVKMKEKGDIPEGYSVSREKKERFSLILESASTNQTSMYLCASSHPSGRAVGELFFGEGSRLTVL.

The chain uses TRBV9 and TRBJ2-7; maybe TRBD1 (6 bases). The CDR3 is made up of 14 amino acids. The germline V gene has CDR1 SGDLS and CDR2 YYNGEE. Trimming cost V 4 bases and J 5 bases, with 16 bases left between them. Written as DNA, the CDR3 is TGTGCCAGCAGCCTTTCAGGGGTCGGCGACGAGCAGTACTTC. This gives the protein CASSLSGVGDEQYF.

J is TRBJ2-7 and V is TRBV12-5, with TRBD2 as a possible D gene (5 bases). Trimming pared 6 bases from V and 0 bases from J, leaving 18 bases between. Germline V gives CDR1 LGHNT, CDR2 FRNRAP. This CDR3 has 16 amino acids. The CDR3: CASGLIGRVSSYEQYF. For the CDR3, the DNA is TGTGCTAGTGGCCTTATAGGGAGAGTAAGCTCCTACGAGCAGTACTTC.

The chain couples TRBV28 to TRBJ2-7; weak D call: TRBD2 (5 bases). The CDR3 runs to 15 residues. The germline CDR1 and CDR2 sequences are MDHEN and SYDVKM. Trimming removed 5 bases at V and 4 bases at J, with 18 bases between. The CDR3 DNA is TGTGCCAGCAGTGTCCGGGATGCGCCTAGGTACGAGCAGTACTTC. Translating it yields CASSVRDAPRYEQYF. The whole variable domain, remainder taken from reference TRBV28 and TRBJ2-7, is DVKVTQSSRYLVKRTGEKVFLECVQDMDHENMFWYRQDPGLGLRLIYFSYDVKMKEKGDIPEGYSVSREKKERFSLILESASTNQTSMYLCASSVRDAPRYEQYFGPGTRLTVT.

The rearrangement uses TRBV27 and TRBJ2-1; D is undetermined. With 4 bases removed from V and 7 bases from J, the gap between germline ends came to 11 bases. Germline V gene lookup returns CDR1 MNHEY and CDR2 SMNVEV (reference sequence). The CDR3 runs 13 residues. The CDR3 DNA sequence: TGTGCCAGCAGTTGGGTTGGGGATAATGAGCAGTTCTTC. This translates into CASSWVGDNEQFF.

CDR3 protein: CASSLGSRTEAFF. The CDR3, as DNA: TGTGCCAGCAGCTTAGGTAGCAGGACTGAAGCTTTCTTT. The V call is TRBV7-2, the J call TRBJ1-1; no firm D call. CDR1 is SGHTA and CDR2 is FQGNSA in the germline V gene. The V and J ends lost 1 base and 5 bases respectively, with 8 bases between them. The length of the CDR3 is 13 residues.

This chain uses TRBV5-4 with TRBJ2-7; D is tentatively TRBD1 or TRBD2 (5 bases each). Between the trimmed V and J ends, which lost 6 bases and 6 bases, there was a span of 13 bases. The CDR3 loop spans 12 amino acids. Germline values: CDR1 SGHNT, CDR2 YYREEE (reference sequence). The CDR3 coding sequence is TGTGCCAGCAACCACTGGGGGTTCGAGCAGTACTTC. Protein: CASNHWGFEQYF.

The V call is TRBV27, the J call TRBJ2-7; D is uncertain. V was cut by 0 bases and J by 2 bases, with 8 bases left in between. Germline V gives CDR1 MNHEY, CDR2 SMNVEV (reference sequence). The CDR3 loop spans 14 amino acids. The CDR3 DNA reads TGTGCCAGCAGTTTATCCTTACCGACCTACGAGCAGTACTTC. This sequence encodes CASSLSLPTYEQYF.

J is TRBJ2-7 and V is TRBV4-1; perhaps TRBD1 as D (6 bases). V was trimmed by 2 bases and J by 3 bases, leaving 8 bases between them. Germline V gives CDR1 MGHRA, CDR2 YSYEKL. The CDR3 length is 13 residues. The CDR3 is CASSQQGFYEQYF. The CDR3 DNA reads TGCGCCAGCAGCCAACAGGGGTTCTACGAGCAGTACTTC.

The CDR3 spells CASSSGRAKNIQYF. The CDR3 region has the DNA TGTGCCAGCAGCAGCGGGAGGGCCAAAAACATTCAGTACTTC. J is TRBJ2-4 and V is TRBV2, with 9 bases fitting TRBD2. This CDR3 is 14 amino acids long. J lost 1 base, V lost 6 bases, and 1 base had no gene match. Germline V CDR1 and CDR2: SNHLY, FYNNEI.